These T cell receptor beta chains were read from a single sample in a study of breast tumors, draining lymph nodes, adjacent tissues. TCRdb passed the multiplex PCR reads through MiXCR, listing each CDR3 protein once. The sample holds a few hundred thousand distinct CDR3 sequences, nearly 35% seen once. Sequencing input: axillary lymph node tissue. These TCRs come from a female donor with breast cancer. Some clones in this sample may be carry-over from other donors' samples. The CDR3 runs from the conserved cysteine through the conserved F or W. D genes are given only for firm matches. Size tells how often a clone was seen (once, few, many) or the class of an expanded clone, and some rows leave it out.

TRBD1 TRBJ1-2 TRBV24-1 many TGTGCCACCAGTGGCAAGGGACAGGGGATTGAGGGTTCCTATGGCTACACCTTC CATSGKGQGIEGSYGYTF
NA TRBJ1-2 TRBV5-8 many TGTGCCAGCAGCAAAGGGACCTATGGCTACACCTTC CASSKGTYGYTF
NA TRBJ2-7 TRBV27 NA TGTGCCAGCAGTTTCACAGTTTCCTACGAGCAGTACTTC CASSFTVSYEQYF
TRBD1 TRBJ1-3 TRBV5-1 many TGCGCCAGCAGCCAAAACAGGGGGCTTGGAAACACCATATATTTT CASSQNRGLGNTIYF
TRBD1 TRBJ1-4 TRBV5-6 many TGTGCCAGCAGCACCAATCACAGGGGAACATCTGAAAAACTGTTTTTT CASSTNHRGTSEKLFF
TRBD1 TRBJ2-6 TRBV2 NA TGTGCCAGCATCGGGACAGGGGTGCATCCTGGGGCCAACGTCCTGACTTTC CASIGTGVHPGANVLTF
NA TRBJ2-1 TRBV27 NA TGTGCCAGCAGTCGAGTGACAGCGAACTCCTATAATGAGCAGTTCTTC CASSRVTANSYNEQFF
TRBD1 TRBJ2-1 TRBV5-1 NA TGCGCCAGCAGCTTGGGAGGGGGCCCCTACAATGAGCAGTTCTTC CASSLGGGPYNEQFF
NA TRBJ2-6 TRBV7-6 NA TGTGCCAGCAGCGCTTCTTTTGGGGCCAACGTCCTGACTTTC CASSASFGANVLTF
NA TRBJ2-3 TRBV28 NA TGTGCCAGCAGTTCACCCCCATCTAGCACAGATACGCAGTATTTT CASSSPPSSTDTQYF
NA TRBJ2-3 TRBV14 NA TGTGCCAGCAGTGAGGGACGGATCGAGACAGATACGCAGTATTTT CASSEGRIETDTQYF
TRBD1 TRBJ1-1 TRBV20-1 NA TGCAGTGCCATGACAGGGAATGGAGCTTTCTTT CSAMTGNGAFF
TRBD1 TRBJ1-3 TRBV6-6 NA TGTGCCAGCAGTTATCGCCCGACAGGGTCTGGAAACACCATATATTTT CASSYRPTGSGNTIYF